The 15 T cell receptor beta chains presented below share a single source sample, sequenced in a study of T cells in localized non-small cell lung cancer. TCRdb's copy holds only in-frame clones and misses some; the assay was immunoSEQ multiplex PCR. The sample shows 5,000 to 6,500 clones, 84% of them seen only once. The specimen was peripheral blood mononuclear cells, collected before any cancer treatment. The receptors here all came from a female donor aged 60 or older with stage II lung adenocarcinoma.

This clone was seen more than once but under ten times. This chain links TRBV7-9 with TRBJ1-2; perhaps TRBD1 as D (5 bases). V was clipped by 2 bases and J by 4 bases, with 8 bases between them. Germline V gene data show CDR1 as SEHNR and CDR2 as FQNEAQ (reference sequence). The CDR3 is 13 residues long. CDR3 loop: CASSLMGGYGYTF. In DNA, the CDR3 is TGTGCCAGCAGCTTAATGGGGGGCTATGGCTACACCTTC.

The rearrangement joins TRBV9 to TRBJ1-3; possibly TRBD1 for D (5 bases). This CDR3 is built from 15 residues. V was cut by 0 bases and J by 3 bases, with 10 bases left in between. Germline V lookup: CDR1 SGDLS, CDR2 YYNGEE. The CDR3 coding sequence is TGTGCCAGCAGCGTAGGAGGGGCTAATGGAAACACCATATATTTT. As protein: CASSVGGANGNTIYF.

This chain joins TRBV10-2 and TRBJ2-5; 7 nucleotides line up with TRBD2. J lost 11 bases, V lost 2 bases, and 5 bases had no gene match. CDR1 is WSHSY, CDR2 SAAADI, per germline. The CDR3 contains 12 residues. CDR3 region: CASSEVGTTQYF. The CDR3 bases are TGCGCCAGCAGTGAGGTTGGGACTACACAGTACTTC.

The genes are TRBV20-1 and TRBJ2-1; D is unresolved. Germline CDR1 and CDR2: DFQATT and SNEGSKA (reference sequence). V was shortened by 7 bases and J by 1 base, with 5 bases between the two germline ends. CDR3 length: 11 residues. CDR3 nucleotides: TGCAGTGGTCAGTCCTACAATGAGCAGTTCTTC. It yields the protein CSGQSYNEQFF.

The rearrangement joins TRBV2 to TRBJ2-6, with D unresolved. The CDR3 spans 15 residues. The V end was cut by 2 bases, the J end by 2 bases, with 7 bases between. Germline V gene data show CDR1 as SNHLY and CDR2 as FYNNEI. As DNA, the CDR3 is TGTGCCAGCAGTGAAAGGGTCCCTGGGGCCAACGTCCTGACTTTC. Protein: CASSERVPGANVLTF.

This clone was counted once. This rearrangement joins TRBV7-9 to TRBJ2-4; 8 bases are a match to TRBD1. CDR1 is SEHNR, CDR2 FQNEAQ, per germline (reference sequence). The CDR3 length is 13 residues. J was trimmed by 9 bases and V by 7 bases; bases with no gene match: 8. The CDR3 spells CASNDGQGSIQYF. The CDR3 coding sequence is TGTGCCAGCAACGACGGACAGGGTAGCATTCAGTACTTC.

The chain uses TRBV29-1 and TRBJ2-5, with 13 nucleotides matching TRBD2. Germline assignment: CDR1 SQVTM and CDR2 ANQGSEA. The CDR3 has 20 residues. The junction had 20 bases not matched to a gene; V was cut back by 2 bases and J by 5 bases. The CDR3 DNA is TGCAGCGTTGAAATTGCGCTTCAGGGGACTAGCGGGATTACGGGGGAGACCCAGTACTTC. Translated: CSVEIALQGTSGITGETQYF.

The V call is TRBV18, the J call TRBJ1-1, with 7 bases that match TRBD1. With V trimmed by 3 bases and J by 3 bases, 4 bases remained unmatched. The CDR3 runs to 14 residues. Germline CDR1 reads KGHSH; CDR2 reads LQKENI. The CDR3, as DNA: TGTGCCAGCTCACCCTCAGGGGGGGACACTGAAGCTTTCTTT. The encoded protein is CASSPSGGDTEAFF.

The V call is TRBV6-1, the J call TRBJ1-1, with 11 bases identical to TRBD1. Germline assignment: CDR1 MNHNS and CDR2 SASEGT. The CDR3 contains 16 residues. The V segment lost 2 bases and the J segment 5 bases; nucleotides outside the gene matches: 7. Here the CDR3 reads CASSEREGTGGTEAFF. The CDR3 nucleotides read TGTGCCAGCAGTGAAAGGGAGGGGACAGGGGGGACTGAAGCTTTCTTT.

This clone was seen a few times. The J gene is TRBJ2-1, the V gene TRBV27, with D unclear. The V and J ends lost 5 bases and 4 bases respectively, with 12 bases between them. CDR3 length: 14 amino acids. Looked up from germline, CDR1 is MNHEY and CDR2 is SMNVEV (reference sequence). The CDR3 nucleotides are TGTGCCAGCAGTCTAAGGACGGATTACAATGAGCAGTTCTTC. Translated, it gives CASSLRTDYNEQFF.

The chain carries TRBV7-9 and TRBJ1-1; maybe TRBD1 (6 bases). Germline CDR1 is SEHNR and CDR2 is FQNEAQ (reference sequence). Trimming took off 1 base at V and 5 bases at J, with 8 bases between the two ends. This CDR3 region has 13 residues. CDR3 loop: CASSLEGGTEAFF. CDR3 nucleotide sequence: TGTGCCAGCAGCTTAGAGGGGGGAACTGAAGCTTTCTTT.

The chain links TRBV4-1 to TRBJ2-1, with 7 positions matching TRBD2. Germline CDR1 MGHRA, CDR2 YSYEKL. This CDR3 has 14 amino acids. J gave up 5 bases and V 4 bases, and 5 bases lay outside the gene matches. The CDR3 sequence: CASSPTSLNNEQFF. The CDR3, as DNA: TGCGCCAGCAGCCCGACTAGCCTAAACAATGAGCAGTTCTTC.

The chain couples TRBV6-4 to TRBJ2-3; D gene ambiguous. Germline V gives CDR1 MRHNA, CDR2 SNTAGT. The CDR3 has 14 residues. V lost 3 bases and J lost 1, with 8 bases in between. The CDR3: CASSERWGTDTQYF. The CDR3 DNA reads TGTGCCAGCAGTGAGCGGTGGGGCACAGATACGCAGTATTTT.

The chain carries TRBV28 and TRBJ2-1; 10 bases map to TRBD2. Germline CDR1 reads MDHEN; CDR2 reads SYDVKM. Trimming at V came to 7 bases and at J to 7 bases, leaving 13 bases not matched to a gene. There are 16 residues in the CDR3. CDR3 region: CASKGAGAGGWNEQFF. The CDR3 nucleotides read TGTGCCAGCAAGGGGGCTGGAGCGGGAGGGTGGAATGAGCAGTTCTTC.

The V call is TRBV7-9, the J call TRBJ2-1; 8 positions agree with TRBD2. In germline, CDR1 is SEHNR, CDR2 FQNEAQ (reference sequence). V lost 0 bases and J lost 2; bases outside the gene matches: 3. This CDR3 is 16 amino acids long. The CDR3, as DNA: TGTGCCAGCAGCTTAGCGTTAGCGGGAACCTACAATGAGCAGTTCTTC. It encodes CASSLALAGTYNEQFF.